The entry below describes one T cell receptor (beta chain). The entry originates in a study of cytomegalovirus exposure and HLA in healthy donors. Profiling relied on immunoSEQ multiplex PCR, and the TCRdb table lists in-frame clones only, not all of them. The data contain approximately 160,000 clones, roughly 86% of them seen just once; the ten biggest clones take up under 13%. The TCR was taken from a woman under 30 in good health and CMV-seropositive. Sequencing was done on a sample of PBMCs.

The CDR3 region is CASSLVQTNYGYTF. The CDR3 DNA is TGTGCCAGCAGCTTAGTTCAGACTAACTATGGCTACACCTTC. The chain couples TRBV7-2 to TRBJ1-2; D not certain. This CDR3 has 14 residues. The germline CDR1 and CDR2 sequences are SGHTA and FQGNSA. V was clipped by 1 base and J by 0 bases, with 6 bases between them.